What follows is one TCR beta chain and its context. Its antigen is still unknown. This entry comes from a study of blood T cells in healthy people across ages. Through a sample-barcoded 5' primer and a J-beta primer mix, a second PCR was run for roughly 6 to 11 cycles. Each sample yielded at least 2.5 million CDR3-containing paired-end reads. TCRdb passed the 5' RACE reads through MiXCR, listing each CDR3 protein once. The sample has roughly 900,000 distinct CDR3 sequences; roughly 26% are singletons. Each donor supplied around 10 milliliters of peripheral blood. Study results and limitations: As naive T cell percentage varied, TCR beta diversity correlated strongly with it. Older age went with lower TCR beta diversity per million T cells, in a roughly linear way.

CDR3 length: 20 amino acids. Trimming removed 4 bases from V and 6 bases from J, with 34 bases in between. The germline CDR1 and CDR2 sequences are DFQATT and SNEGSKA (reference sequence). The J gene is TRBJ2-1, the V gene TRBV20-1; D could derive from TRBD1 or TRBD2 (7 bases each). This receptor was identified in a woman at least 80 years old in good health. The sequenced sample consisted of blood. For the CDR3, the DNA is TGCAGTGCTAAACATCCGAGGGGACAGAGGTTCGGACTAGATGGCAATGAGCAGTTCTTC. It encodes CSAKHPRGQRFGLDGNEQFF.